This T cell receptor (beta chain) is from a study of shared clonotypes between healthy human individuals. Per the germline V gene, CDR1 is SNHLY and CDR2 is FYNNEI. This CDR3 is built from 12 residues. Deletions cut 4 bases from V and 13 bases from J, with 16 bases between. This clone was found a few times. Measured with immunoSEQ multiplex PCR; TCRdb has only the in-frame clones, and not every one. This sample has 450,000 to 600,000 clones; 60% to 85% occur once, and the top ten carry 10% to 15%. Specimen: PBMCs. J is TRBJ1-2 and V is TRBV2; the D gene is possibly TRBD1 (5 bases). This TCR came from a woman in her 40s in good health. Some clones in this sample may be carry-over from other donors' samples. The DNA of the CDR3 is TGTGCCAGCAGTGGAGACAGCTTTGGGTGCACCTTC. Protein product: CASSGDSFGCTF.